This T cell receptor (delta chain) comes out of a study of gamma-delta chains in newborns, infants, children. Turning to the study itself: Microbial exposure reportedly drives polyclonal innate γδ T cell expansion after birth.

Per the germline V gene, CDR1 is TSWWSYY and CDR2 is QGS. V shed 0 bases and J 9 bases; nucleotides not matched to a gene: 32. This CDR3 has 23 residues. TCRdb used CATT to re-call clones from the reads. This sample yields some 11,000 delta-chain clones, of which 3% to 4.5% are seen a single time; under 9.5% belongs to the top ten. This clone was counted only a few times. The chain has TRDV1 and TRDJ1; 9 bases are shared with TRDD3. This receptor was identified in a child who was a newborn, infant or young child, either healthy, febrile or measles-vaccinated (not recorded which). What was sequenced was blood. This chain's CDR3 is CALGELAGGSRIRGYGPCGELIF. In DNA, the CDR3 is TGTGCTCTTGGGGAACTTGCTGGGGGATCCCGGATCCGGGGATACGGTCCGTGTGGTGAACTCATCTTT.